The 29 T cell receptor beta chains given below trace back to one sample, sequenced in a study of T cells in localized non-small cell lung cancer. Clones were read by immunoSEQ multiplex PCR, and TCRdb kept only the in-frame ones, dropping some. The sample records under 50,000 clones, about 86% being singletons. The sample was PBMCs, taken before any cancer treatment. The source of these receptors is a man aged 35-75 years with stage II lung adenocarcinoma.

V usage is TRBV14 and J usage is TRBJ1-1; no firm D call. CDR3 size: 13 residues. Germline CDR1 is SGHDN and CDR2 is FVKESK. The V end lost 5 bases, the J end lost 0 bases, and 7 bases lay between the germline ends. The CDR3 DNA reads as TGTGCCAGCAGCATGAAAATGAACACTGAAGCTTTCTTT. This codes for CASSMKMNTEAFF.

The chain is built from TRBV5-6 and TRBJ1-2, with TRBD1 as a possible D gene (6 bases). Trimming shortened V by 4 bases and J by 4 bases, and 11 bases separated the two germline ends. The CDR3 extends over 13 amino acids. Germline V gives CDR1 SGHDT, CDR2 YYEEEE. The CDR3: CASSPGQAYGYTF. The CDR3 coding sequence is TGTGCCAGCAGCCCGGGACAAGCCTATGGCTACACCTTC.

This sequence joins TRBV9 and TRBJ2-2; D is perhaps TRBD1 (6 bases). The germline V and J ends were trimmed by 5 bases and 5 bases, with 13 bases remaining between them. The CDR3 extends over 14 amino acids. Germline V gives CDR1 SGDLS, CDR2 YYNGEE. The CDR3 spells CASSYTGTTGELFF. The DNA of the CDR3 is TGTGCCAGCAGTTATACAGGGACGACCGGGGAGCTGTTTTTT.

This chain connects TRBV7-9 to TRBJ1-2; tentative D call: TRBD1 (5 bases). This CDR3 spans 15 amino acids. Germline V gene data show CDR1 as SEHNR and CDR2 as FQNEAQ (reference sequence). The V end was cut by 1 base, the J end by 5 bases, with 14 bases between. The CDR3 sequence is CASSLDYGTVYGYTF. The CDR3 bases are TGTGCCAGCAGCTTAGATTACGGGACGGTATATGGCTACACCTTC.

The CDR3 here is CASSPWTGPNSYQETQYF. CDR3 nucleotides: TGTGCCAGCAGCCCCTGGACAGGTCCCAACTCGTACCAAGAGACCCAGTACTTC. The V call is TRBV7-6, the J call TRBJ2-5; TRBD1 matches 7 bases. The CDR3 extends over 18 amino acids. Germline trimming cut 5 bases from V and 0 bases from J; bases unmatched to any gene: 15. Germline V CDR1 and CDR2: SGHVS, FNYEAQ.

The chain joins TRBV6-1 to TRBJ2-7, with D hard to call. Trimming left V 4 bases short and J 6 bases short, with 13 bases between. CDR1 and CDR2 (germline): MNHNS, SASEGT. This CDR3 contains 13 residues. CDR3 loop: CASSGWLPGEQYF. CDR3 nucleotide sequence: TGTGCCAGCAGTGGGTGGTTACCGGGCGAGCAGTACTTC.

This sequence joins TRBV10-3 and TRBJ2-3; D remains ambiguous. The CDR3 runs to 13 residues. Germline-derived CDR1 and CDR2 are ENHRY and SYGVKD. V lost 5 bases to trimming and J lost 1 base, with 7 bases between them. The CDR3 DNA is TGTGCCATCAGTTTTGGAGGCACAGATACGCAGTATTTT. Its translation: CAISFGGTDTQYF.

The chain employs TRBV7-8 and TRBJ1-1; a weak D match, TRBD1 (6 bases). Trimming took 5 bases from V and 3 from J, leaving 13 bases between them. CDR3 length: 14 residues. Germline assignment: CDR1 SGHVS and CDR2 FQNEAQ. The CDR3 coding sequence is TGTGCCAGCAGCCCGCAGACAGGCGACACTGAAGCTTTCTTT. Protein: CASSPQTGDTEAFF.

This chain links TRBV6-1 with TRBJ2-7; D is unclear. V dropped 3 bases and J dropped 4 bases, with 16 bases sitting between them. Germline CDR1 and CDR2: MNHNS and SASEGT. This CDR3 is 15 amino acids long. The CDR3 here is CASSDGLWTDYEQYV. The DNA for the CDR3 is TGTGCCAGCAGTGACGGGCTTTGGACGGATTACGAGCAGTACGTC.

DNA for the CDR3: TGTGCCAGCAGTGGCTCAGGGAGCTATGGCTACACCTTC. It yields the protein CASSGSGSYGYTF. The genes are TRBV2 and TRBJ1-2; TRBD1 might be the D (5 bases). Germline V gene data show CDR1 as SNHLY and CDR2 as FYNNEI. The V end lost 4 bases, the J end lost 4 bases, and 10 bases lay between the germline ends. The CDR3 covers 13 residues.

V gene TRBV7-9 combines with J gene TRBJ1-2; D ambiguous. From germline, CDR1 is SEHNR and CDR2 FQNEAQ (reference sequence). V dropped 5 bases and J dropped 0 bases, with 13 bases sitting between them. The CDR3 has 15 residues. The CDR3: CASSLEERANYGYTF. The CDR3, as DNA: TGTGCCAGCAGCCTAGAAGAGAGAGCTAACTATGGCTACACCTTC. Full variable domain (missing parts from reference TRBV7-9 and TRBJ1-2): DTGVSQNPRHKITKRGQNVTFRCDPISEHNRLYWYRQTLGQGPEFLTYFQNEAQLEKSRLLSDRFSAERPKGSFSTLEIQRTEQGDSAMYLCASSLEERANYGYTFGSGTRLTVV.

The CDR3 DNA follows: TGCAGCGTTGGGGCAGGGCAGTACTATGGCTACACCTTC. Translating it yields CSVGAGQYYGYTF. This chain uses TRBV29-1 with TRBJ1-2; D is perhaps TRBD1 (5 bases). The V end lost 4 bases, the J end lost 3 bases, and 12 bases lay between the germline ends. From germline, CDR1 is SQVTM and CDR2 ANQGSEA. This CDR3 region has 13 residues. The full variable domain, its missing parts supplied by reference TRBV29-1 and TRBJ1-2, is SAVISQKPSRDICQRGTSLTIQCQVDSQVTMMFWYRQQPGQSLTLIATANQGSEATYESGFVIDKFPISRPNLTFSTLTVSNMSPEDSSIYLCSVGAGQYYGYTFGSGTRLTVV.

This clone was observed once. The chain is built from TRBV7-9 and TRBJ1-1; 7 positions agree with TRBD1. The CDR3 sequence is 13 residues long. The J segment lost 7 bases and the V segment lost 4 bases, leaving 6 bases of the junction unmatched. In germline, CDR1 is SEHNR, CDR2 FQNEAQ (reference sequence). The CDR3: CASSSSGTVEAFF. DNA of the CDR3: TGTGCCAGCAGCTCGAGCGGGACAGTTGAAGCTTTCTTT. The whole variable domain, remainder taken from reference TRBV7-9 and TRBJ1-1, is DTGVSQNPRHKITKRGQNVTFRCDPISEHNRLYWYRQTLGQGPEFLTYFQNEAQLEKSRLLSDRFSAERPKGSFSTLEIQRTEQGDSAMYLCASSSSGTVEAFFGQGTRLTVV.

This chain links TRBV10-1 with TRBJ2-3, with D unresolved. This CDR3 is built from 15 residues. The V gene's germline CDR1 is WNHNN and CDR2 SYGVQD (reference sequence). V was pared by 1 base and J by 0 bases, with 8 bases between. The CDR3 is CASSEYGTSTDTQYF. In DNA, the CDR3 is TGCGCCAGCAGTGAGTACGGAACTAGCACAGATACGCAGTATTTT.

In DNA form, the CDR3 reads TGTGCCTTGGACAGATTGAACACTGAAGCTTTCTTT. Its protein is CALDRLNTEAFF. The gene calls are TRBV30 and TRBJ1-1, with a possible D match to TRBD1 (6 bases). The V end lost 7 bases, the J end lost 0 bases, and 9 bases lay between the germline ends. The CDR3 spans 12 residues. The germline V gene has CDR1 GTSNPN and CDR2 SVGIG (reference sequence).

This chain joins TRBV7-1 and TRBJ2-7; weak D call: TRBD1 (6 bases). TRBV7-1 is an open reading frame, and its role is uncertain. V was cut by 5 bases and J by 7 bases, with 15 bases left in between. The CDR3 sequence is 13 residues long. CDR3 in amino acids: CASSLRDKGEQYF. The CDR3 nucleotides read TGTGCCAGCAGCCTCCGGGACAAGGGGGAGCAGTACTTC.

The rearrangement uses TRBV2 and TRBJ1-5, with D uncertain. The CDR3 covers 12 residues. The germline V gene has CDR1 SNHLY and CDR2 FYNNEI. Deletions cut 5 bases from V and 3 bases from J, with 5 bases between. The CDR3 DNA reads TGTGCCAGCAGTTTGGTCAATCAGCCCCAGCATTTT. Amino acid sequence: CASSLVNQPQHF. Filled out from reference TRBV2 and TRBJ1-5, the complete variable domain reads EPEVTQTPSHQVTQMGQEVILRCVPISNHLYFYWYRQILGQKVEFLVSFYNNEISEKSEIFDDQFSVERPDGSNFTLKIRSTKLEDSAMYFCASSLVNQPQHFGDGTRLSIL.

The chain joins TRBV7-9 to TRBJ2-4; D is perhaps TRBD2 (6 bases). This CDR3 region has 15 residues. V was clipped by 8 bases and J by 1 base, with 15 bases between them. Germline V gene lookup returns CDR1 SEHNR and CDR2 FQNEAQ (reference sequence). CDR3 sequence: CASGTGGSAKNIQYF. The CDR3 region has the DNA TGTGCCAGCGGTACCGGGGGTTCGGCCAAAAACATTCAGTACTTC.

The CDR3 here is CASSLGGGPDTQYF. The CDR3 coding sequence is TGTGCCAGCAGCTTAGGGGGCGGGCCAGATACGCAGTATTTT. The V and J genes are TRBV11-2 and TRBJ2-3; D may match TRBD1 or TRBD2 (5 bases each). V was clipped by 1 base and J by 4 bases, with 9 bases between them. This CDR3 spans 14 amino acids. Germline CDR1 and CDR2: SGHAT and FQNNGV.

The chain carries TRBV19 and TRBJ2-5; TRBD2 is a possible D gene (5 bases). Trimming pared 0 bases from V and 5 bases from J, leaving 13 bases between. The CDR3 loop spans 15 amino acids. From germline, CDR1 is LNHDA and CDR2 SQIVND (reference sequence). The CDR3: CASSIDWGADETQYF. CDR3 sequence (DNA): TGTGCCAGTAGTATAGATTGGGGAGCAGACGAGACCCAGTACTTC. The full variable domain, in which reference TRBV19 and TRBJ2-5 provide the parts outside the CDR3, is DGGITQSPKYLFRKEGQNVTLSCEQNLNHDAMYWYRQDPGQGLRLIYYSQIVNDFQKGDIAEGYSVSREKKESFPLTVTSAQKNPTAFYLCASSIDWGADETQYFGPGTRLLVL.

This clone was seen only a few times. The chain links TRBV4-2 to TRBJ1-5; D is perhaps TRBD1 (5 bases). The CDR3 extends over 17 amino acids. Trimming took off 4 bases at V and 3 bases at J, with 19 bases between the two ends. Germline-derived CDR1 and CDR2 are LGHNA and YNFKEQ. Here the CDR3 DNA reads TGTGCCAGCAGCCCCAAGTGGCCTGCCAGGGACAATCAGCCCCAGCATTTT. Protein product: CASSPKWPARDNQPQHF.

V is TRBV10-3 and J is TRBJ2-5; D may be TRBD1 or TRBD2 (6 bases each). Germline-derived CDR1 and CDR2 are ENHRY and SYGVKD. This CDR3 contains 15 residues. Between the trimmed V and J ends, which lost 6 bases and 4 bases, there was a span of 18 bases. The CDR3 protein is CAISMMTGGGETQYF. CDR3 DNA sequence: TGTGCCATCAGCATGATGACAGGAGGGGGAGAGACCCAGTACTTC.

V and J are TRBV10-3 and TRBJ1-1, with D unclear. The ends were cut back, 4 bases at V and 4 bases at J, with 10 bases in the middle. Germline loops: CDR1 ENHRY, CDR2 SYGVKD. The CDR3 has 13 amino acids. DNA for the CDR3: TGTGCCATCAGTGGTAAGGGAGGCACTGAAGCTTTCTTT. Its translation is CAISGKGGTEAFF.

This clone was seen only a few times. V gene TRBV7-2 combines with J gene TRBJ2-1; no definite D call. There are 12 residues in the CDR3. The ends were cut back, 3 bases at V and 6 bases at J, with 6 bases in the middle. The germline V gene has CDR1 SGHTA and CDR2 FQGNSA. The CDR3: CASSLNANEQFF. DNA of the CDR3: TGTGCCAGCAGCTTGAATGCCAATGAGCAGTTCTTC.

The chain uses TRBV5-1 and TRBJ2-3; D may match TRBD1 or TRBD2 (5 bases each). Trimming left V 5 bases short and J 8 bases short, with 21 bases between. This CDR3 comprises 15 residues. Germline CDR1 is SGHRS and CDR2 is YFSETQ. In DNA, the CDR3 is TGCGCCAGCAGGGCCGGGACGGTCTATGTGGGTACGCAGTATTTT. This translates into CASRAGTVYVGTQYF.

The chain carries TRBV2 and TRBJ1-5; tentatively, D is TRBD1 (6 bases). The CDR3 has 13 amino acids. Germline V gene sequence: CDR1 SNHLY, CDR2 FYNNEI. The germline V and J ends were trimmed by 5 bases and 7 bases, with 12 bases remaining between them. The CDR3 nucleotides read TGTGCCAGCAGTACCACAGGGTACCAGCCCCAGCATTTT. It is translated as CASSTTGYQPQHF.

The chain combines TRBV30 with TRBJ1-1, with TRBD1 matching over 8 bases. V lost 5 bases, J lost 5 bases, and 10 bases stayed unmatched. Germline V gene lookup returns CDR1 GTSNPN and CDR2 SVGIG (reference sequence). The CDR3 spans 14 residues. CDR3 bases: TGTGCCTGGGACAACGGGCAGGGGGCAACTGAAGCTTTCTTT. The encoded protein is CAWDNGQGATEAFF.

The chain combines TRBV9 with TRBJ1-2, with unresolved D. The V gene's germline CDR1 is SGDLS and CDR2 YYNGEE. The CDR3 sequence is 14 residues long. The V and J ends lost 0 bases and 8 bases respectively, with 14 bases between them. The CDR3 region has the DNA TGTGCCAGCAGCGTAGGAGGGAGCCCGGGGGGCTACACCTTC. It is translated as CASSVGGSPGGYTF.

The J gene is TRBJ1-2, the V gene TRBV7-9; tentatively, D is TRBD1 (6 bases). The CDR3 is 13 residues long. Germline assignment: CDR1 SEHNR and CDR2 FQNEAQ (reference sequence). Trimming removed 4 bases at V and 4 bases at J, with 10 bases between. The CDR3 nucleotides read TGTGCCAGCAGCTCGGGGGGGCCCTATGGCTACACCTTC. It codes for CASSSGGPYGYTF.